A selection of T cell receptor beta chains follows, all from one sample in a study of T cell repertoires in cytomegalovirus infection. For these receptors, no antigen is known. Each CDR3 protein gets one entry after TCRdb re-called the reads with MiXCR. This table holds about 280,000 distinct CDR3 sequences, 22% found once. This specimen consisted of cultured PBMCs, obtained from culture after CMV antigen stimulation. The receptors stem from a human donor in good health (CMV status not recorded). Some clones in this sample may be carry-over from other donors' samples. Both conserved end residues are part of each CDR3. Fields, in order: clone size, J gene, V gene, D gene, CDR3 protein, CDR3 DNA. The D gene is left open where the match is weak. The size entry is marked missing in some rows and otherwise reads once, few, many or a size class.

clone size: few; J gene: TRBJ1-1; V gene: TRBV12-3/TRBV12-4; D gene: -; CDR3 protein: CASTLFRGAEAFF; CDR3 DNA: TGTGCCAGCACCCTTTTTAGGGGGGCTGAAGCTTTCTTT
clone size: -; J gene: TRBJ2-3; V gene: TRBV5-6; D gene: -; CDR3 protein: CASRLQGGDTQYF; CDR3 DNA: TGTGCCAGCAGATTACAGGGAGGGGATACGCAGTATTTT
clone size: -; J gene: TRBJ1-5; V gene: TRBV12-3/TRBV12-4; D gene: -; CDR3 protein: CASSLRGSKSNQPQHF; CDR3 DNA: TGTGCCAGCAGTTTGCGTGGCAGTAAGAGCAATCAGCCCCAGCATTTT
clone size: -; J gene: TRBJ2-1; V gene: TRBV24-1; D gene: -; CDR3 protein: CATSPRLGSYNEQFF; CDR3 DNA: TGTGCCACCAGTCCTCGACTAGGTTCCTACAATGAGCAGTTCTTC
clone size: -; J gene: TRBJ2-1; V gene: TRBV6-1; D gene: TRBD2; CDR3 protein: CASSYKMGLAGEQFF; CDR3 DNA: TGTGCCAGCAGTTACAAAATGGGACTAGCGGGGGAGCAGTTCTTC
clone size: many; J gene: TRBJ2-5; V gene: TRBV7-6; D gene: -; CDR3 protein: CASSLEDWTQYF; CDR3 DNA: TGTGCCAGCAGCTTAGAGGACTGGACCCAGTACTTC
clone size: -; J gene: TRBJ1-1; V gene: TRBV7-9; D gene: -; CDR3 protein: CASSLAGRAGTAFF; CDR3 DNA: TGTGCCAGCAGCTTAGCGGGCCGAGCGGGTACTGCTTTCTTT
clone size: many; J gene: TRBJ2-5; V gene: TRBV7-6; D gene: -; CDR3 protein: CASSLLRRERGGQETQYF; CDR3 DNA: TGTGCCAGCAGCTTACTGAGGCGGGAGAGGGGGGGCCAAGAGACCCAGTACTTC
clone size: many; J gene: TRBJ2-3; V gene: TRBV7-2; D gene: -; CDR3 protein: CASSPRLDTQYF; CDR3 DNA: TGTGCCAGCAGCCCTCGTCTAGATACGCAGTATTTT
clone size: -; J gene: TRBJ1-2; V gene: TRBV15; D gene: -; CDR3 protein: CATSGREGPGYTF; CDR3 DNA: TGTGCCACCAGCGGCCGGGAGGGACCTGGCTACACCTTC
clone size: many; J gene: TRBJ2-2; V gene: TRBV7-8; D gene: -; CDR3 protein: CASSLGAEGSTGELFF; CDR3 DNA: TGTGCCAGCAGCTTAGGGGCGGAGGGGAGCACCGGGGAGCTGTTTTTT
clone size: -; J gene: TRBJ1-1; V gene: TRBV6-1; D gene: -; CDR3 protein: CASSWAGGANTEAFF; CDR3 DNA: TGTGCCAGCAGCTGGGCGGGAGGGGCGAACACTGAAGCTTTCTTT
clone size: many; J gene: TRBJ1-4; V gene: TRBV7-2; D gene: -; CDR3 protein: CASSPKQGNNEKLFF; CDR3 DNA: TGTGCCAGCAGCCCCAAACAGGGCAATAATGAAAAACTGTTTTTT
clone size: few; J gene: TRBJ2-7; V gene: TRBV4-3; D gene: -; CDR3 protein: CASSQVGQSYEQYF; CDR3 DNA: TGCGCCAGCAGCCAAGTAGGTCAGTCCTACGAGCAGTACTTC
clone size: -; J gene: TRBJ2-7; V gene: TRBV12-3/TRBV12-4; D gene: -; CDR3 protein: CASSSDPDPYEQYF; CDR3 DNA: TGTGCCAGCAGTTCCGATCCCGACCCCTACGAGCAGTACTTC
clone size: many; J gene: TRBJ2-1; V gene: TRBV6-5; D gene: -; CDR3 protein: CASSYFRDPYNNEQFF; CDR3 DNA: TGTGCCAGCAGTTACTTTCGGGATCCTTATAACAATGAGCAGTTCTTC
clone size: many; J gene: TRBJ1-1; V gene: TRBV24-1; D gene: -; CDR3 protein: CATSDSGTLNTEAFF; CDR3 DNA: TGTGCCACCAGTGATTCCGGGACACTGAACACTGAAGCTTTCTTT
clone size: few; J gene: TRBJ2-3; V gene: TRBV30; D gene: -; CDR3 protein: CAWSVSPDTQYF; CDR3 DNA: TGTGCCTGGAGTGTATCCCCAGATACGCAGTATTTT
clone size: -; J gene: TRBJ2-5; V gene: TRBV19; D gene: -; CDR3 protein: CASSIWGNQETQYF; CDR3 DNA: TGTGCCAGTAGTATATGGGGTAACCAAGAGACCCAGTACTTC
clone size: few; J gene: TRBJ2-5; V gene: TRBV12-3/TRBV12-4; D gene: TRBD2; CDR3 protein: CASSRTSGKETQYF; CDR3 DNA: TGTGCCAGCAGCCGGACTAGCGGAAAAGAGACCCAGTACTTC
clone size: many; J gene: TRBJ2-6; V gene: TRBV7-2; D gene: -; CDR3 protein: CASSRPAVAGANVLTF; CDR3 DNA: TGTGCCAGCAGCAGACCGGCAGTGGCTGGGGCCAACGTCCTGACTTTC
clone size: many; J gene: TRBJ2-3; V gene: TRBV12-3/TRBV12-4; D gene: TRBD1; CDR3 protein: CASTTTGGRGADTQYF; CDR3 DNA: TGTGCCAGCACCACCACAGGGGGACGGGGAGCAGATACGCAGTATTTT
clone size: few; J gene: TRBJ1-2; V gene: TRBV7-9; D gene: -; CDR3 protein: CASSPRGRAGTF; CDR3 DNA: TGTGCCAGCAGCCCCCGAGGGAGGGCCGGCACCTTC
clone size: -; J gene: TRBJ2-3; V gene: TRBV18; D gene: -; CDR3 protein: CASSAPGRGAKDTQYF; CDR3 DNA: TGTGCCAGCTCAGCCCCGGGACGGGGGGCAAAAGATACGCAGTATTTT
clone size: -; J gene: TRBJ2-2; V gene: TRBV24-1; D gene: -; CDR3 protein: CATSDLRSGLRGTGELFF; CDR3 DNA: TGTGCCACCAGTGATTTGCGGAGCGGACTTCGAGGGACCGGGGAGCTGTTTTTT
clone size: many; J gene: TRBJ2-3; V gene: TRBV12-3/TRBV12-4; D gene: -; CDR3 protein: CASSLQGDTQYF; CDR3 DNA: TGTGCCAGCAGCTTGCAGGGAGATACGCAGTATTTT
clone size: -; J gene: TRBJ1-3; V gene: TRBV14; D gene: -; CDR3 protein: CASSQETGWGNTIYF; CDR3 DNA: TGTGCCAGCAGCCAAGAGACGGGTTGGGGAAACACCATATATTTT
clone size: many; J gene: TRBJ2-4; V gene: TRBV7-2; D gene: -; CDR3 protein: CASSLGLENIQYF; CDR3 DNA: TGTGCCAGCAGCCTGGGACTCGAAAACATTCAGTACTTC
clone size: few; J gene: TRBJ1-1; V gene: TRBV11-2; D gene: -; CDR3 protein: CASSFPILGGEAFF; CDR3 DNA: TGTGCCAGCAGCTTCCCGATCCTCGGAGGCGAAGCTTTCTTT